The present T cell receptor beta chain was sequenced within a study of regulatory T cells in long-lasting Graves disease. Study summary: Persistent Graves' disease meant over 5 years of antithyroid drugs with positive TSH receptor antibodies.

The time point here: persistent/refractory GD, antithyroid drugs over 5 years with positive TRAb. The TCR library was prepared using RNA isolated from PBMCs. Study observations and caveats: Lower TCR diversity was seen in persistent Graves' patients than in newly diagnosed ones. New patients shared 970 or so public clonotypes, and persistent patients shared more, with over 2,500. Few sampled subjects may have lowered accuracy.

According to the study, TCR beta libraries were built with iRepertoire HTBI primers and CDR3-region Arm-PCR. MiXCR, applied by TCRdb to the multiplex PCR reads, yields one record per CDR3 protein. The table has some 440,000 distinct CDR3 sequences, less than 25% seen once. This CDR3 has 16 amino acids. The germline CDR1 and CDR2 sequences are DFQATT and SNEGSKA (reference sequence). Trimming removed 0 bases from V and 2 bases from J, with 17 bases in between. This clonotype occurred many times. What it recognizes is unknown. The origin of this receptor is a female donor with Graves disease. This chain joins TRBV20-1 and TRBJ2-7, with D perhaps matching TRBD2 (5 bases). The sequencing here drew on peripheral blood mononuclear cells (PBMCs), taken when the disease was refractory, from a patient treated with antithyroid drugs. For the CDR3, the DNA is TGCAGTGCTAGAGATCTCATCAGAGCGGAAACCTACGAGCAGTACTTC. Translation: CSARDLIRAETYEQYF.